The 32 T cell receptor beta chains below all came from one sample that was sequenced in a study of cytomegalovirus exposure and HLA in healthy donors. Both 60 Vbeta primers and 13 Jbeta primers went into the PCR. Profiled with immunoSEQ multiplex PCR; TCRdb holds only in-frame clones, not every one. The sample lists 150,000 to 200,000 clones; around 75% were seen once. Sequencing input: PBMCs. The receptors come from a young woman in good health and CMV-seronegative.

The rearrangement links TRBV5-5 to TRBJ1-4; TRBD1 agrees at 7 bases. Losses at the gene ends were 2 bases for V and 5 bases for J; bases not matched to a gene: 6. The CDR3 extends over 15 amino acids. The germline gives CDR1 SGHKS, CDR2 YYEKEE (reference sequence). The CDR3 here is CASSFQDRVNEKLFF. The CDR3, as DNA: TGTGCCAGCAGCTTCCAAGACAGGGTGAATGAAAAACTGTTTTTT.

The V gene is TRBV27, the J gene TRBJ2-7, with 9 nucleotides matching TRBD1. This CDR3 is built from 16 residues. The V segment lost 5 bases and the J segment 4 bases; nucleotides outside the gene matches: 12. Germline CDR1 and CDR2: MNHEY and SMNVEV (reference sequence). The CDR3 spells CASSTPDRGRSYEQYF. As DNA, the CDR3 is TGTGCCAGCAGTACGCCGGACAGGGGAAGGTCATACGAGCAGTACTTC.

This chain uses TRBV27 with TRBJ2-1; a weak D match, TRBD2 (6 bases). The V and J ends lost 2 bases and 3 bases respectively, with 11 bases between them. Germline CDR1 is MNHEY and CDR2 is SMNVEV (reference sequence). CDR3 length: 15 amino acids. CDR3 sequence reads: CASSLKRGNYNEQFF. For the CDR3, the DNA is TGTGCCAGCAGTTTAAAACGGGGGAACTACAATGAGCAGTTCTTC.

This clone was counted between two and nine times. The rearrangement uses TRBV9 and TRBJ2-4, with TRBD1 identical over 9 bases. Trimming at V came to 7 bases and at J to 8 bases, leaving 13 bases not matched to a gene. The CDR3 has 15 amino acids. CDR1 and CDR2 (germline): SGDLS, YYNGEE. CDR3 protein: CASSLQGQGSDIQYF. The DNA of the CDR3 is TGTGCCAGCTCCCTGCAAGGACAGGGGTCGGACATTCAGTACTTC.

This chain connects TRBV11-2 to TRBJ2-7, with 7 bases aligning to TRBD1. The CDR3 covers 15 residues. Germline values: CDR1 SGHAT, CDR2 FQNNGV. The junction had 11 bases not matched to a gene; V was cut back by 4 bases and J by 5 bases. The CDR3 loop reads CASSSPGQNFHEQYF. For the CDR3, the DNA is TGTGCCAGCAGCTCCCCGGGACAGAACTTCCACGAGCAGTACTTC.

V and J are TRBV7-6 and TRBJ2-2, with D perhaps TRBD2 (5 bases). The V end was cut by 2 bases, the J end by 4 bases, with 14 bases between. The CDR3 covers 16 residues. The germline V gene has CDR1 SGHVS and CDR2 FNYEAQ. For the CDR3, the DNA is TGTGCCAGCAGCTTATCGATTGGAGGCAGCACCGGGGAGCTGTTTTTT. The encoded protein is CASSLSIGGSTGELFF.

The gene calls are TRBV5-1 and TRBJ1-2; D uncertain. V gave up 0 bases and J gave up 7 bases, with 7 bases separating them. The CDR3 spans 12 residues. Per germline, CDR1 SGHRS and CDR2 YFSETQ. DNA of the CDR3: TGCGCCAGCAGCTTGGAAGGAGGTGGCTACACCTTC. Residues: CASSLEGGGYTF.

As DNA, the CDR3 is TGCGCCAGCTCCCCGGGGGGCTCCTTAGGTTCACCCCTCCACTTT. Amino acid sequence: CASSPGGSLGSPLHF. This chain links TRBV5-1 with TRBJ1-6, with D tentatively TRBD1 (6 bases). V was shortened by 7 bases and J by 9 bases, with 20 bases between the two germline ends. The CDR3 sequence is 15 residues long. CDR1 and CDR2 (germline): SGHRS, YFSETQ.

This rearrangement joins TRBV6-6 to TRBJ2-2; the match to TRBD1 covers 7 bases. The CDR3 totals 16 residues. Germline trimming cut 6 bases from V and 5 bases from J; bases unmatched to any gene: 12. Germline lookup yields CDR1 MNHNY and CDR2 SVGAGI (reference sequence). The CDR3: CASRKPQGIGTGELFF. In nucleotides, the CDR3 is TGTGCCAGCAGGAAACCACAGGGGATCGGTACCGGGGAGCTGTTTTTT.

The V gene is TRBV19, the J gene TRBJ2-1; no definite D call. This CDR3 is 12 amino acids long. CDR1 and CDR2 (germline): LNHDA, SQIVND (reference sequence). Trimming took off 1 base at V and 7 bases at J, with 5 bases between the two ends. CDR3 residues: CASSIGLNEQFF. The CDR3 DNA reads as TGTGCCAGTAGTATAGGGCTGAATGAGCAGTTCTTC.

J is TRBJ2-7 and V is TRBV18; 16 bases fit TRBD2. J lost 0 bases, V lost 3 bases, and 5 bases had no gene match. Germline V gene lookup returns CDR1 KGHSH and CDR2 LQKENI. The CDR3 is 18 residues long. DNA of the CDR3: TGTGCCAGCTCACCCGGGACTAGCGGGAGGGCCAGCTCCTACGAGCAGTACTTC. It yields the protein CASSPGTSGRASSYEQYF.

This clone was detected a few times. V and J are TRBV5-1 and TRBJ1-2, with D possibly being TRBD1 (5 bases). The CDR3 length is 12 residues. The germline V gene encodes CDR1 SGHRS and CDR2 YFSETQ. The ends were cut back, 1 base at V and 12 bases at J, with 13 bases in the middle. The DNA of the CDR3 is TGCGCCAGCAGCTTGCTCGGGGGTGTTGACACCTTC. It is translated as CASSLLGGVDTF.

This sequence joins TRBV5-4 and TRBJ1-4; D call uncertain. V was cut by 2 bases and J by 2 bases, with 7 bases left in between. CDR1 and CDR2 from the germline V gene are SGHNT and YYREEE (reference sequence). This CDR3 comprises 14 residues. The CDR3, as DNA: TGTGCCAGCAGCTTTTGGCAGACTAATGAAAAACTGTTTTTT. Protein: CASSFWQTNEKLFF.

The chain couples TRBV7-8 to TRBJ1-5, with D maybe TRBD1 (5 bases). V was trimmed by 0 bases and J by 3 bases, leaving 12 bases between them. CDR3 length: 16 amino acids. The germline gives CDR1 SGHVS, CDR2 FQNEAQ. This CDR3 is CASSLAGGVPNQPQHF. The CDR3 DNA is TGTGCCAGCAGCTTAGCGGGGGGGGTTCCCAATCAGCCCCAGCATTTT.

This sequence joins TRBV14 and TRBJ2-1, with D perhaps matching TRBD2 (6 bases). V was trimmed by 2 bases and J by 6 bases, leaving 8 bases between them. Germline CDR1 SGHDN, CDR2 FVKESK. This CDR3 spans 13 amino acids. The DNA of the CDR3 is TGTGCCAGCAGCCAATGGACTATCAATGAGCAGTTCTTC. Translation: CASSQWTINEQFF.

The DNA for the CDR3 is TGTGCCAGCAGTGAGGACAGGGAAGATGGCTACACCTTC. Its protein product is CASSEDREDGYTF. V is TRBV6-1 and J is TRBJ1-2; 8 bases are a match to TRBD1. CDR1 is MNHNS, CDR2 SASEGT, per germline. This CDR3 spans 13 amino acids. J was trimmed by 6 bases and V by 3 bases; bases with no gene match: 3.

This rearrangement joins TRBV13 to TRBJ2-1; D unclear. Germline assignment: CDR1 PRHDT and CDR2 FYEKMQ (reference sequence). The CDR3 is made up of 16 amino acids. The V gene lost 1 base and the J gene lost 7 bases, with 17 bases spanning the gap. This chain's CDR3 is CASSLARLVPGNEQFF. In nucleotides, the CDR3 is TGTGCCAGCAGCTTAGCCCGCCTAGTCCCTGGGAATGAGCAGTTCTTC. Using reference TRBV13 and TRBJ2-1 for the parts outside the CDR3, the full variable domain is AAGVIQSPRHLIKEKRETATLKCYPIPRHDTVYWYQQGPGQDPQFLISFYEKMQSDKGSIPDRFSAQQFSDYHSELNMSSLELGDSALYFCASSLARLVPGNEQFFGPGTRLTVL.

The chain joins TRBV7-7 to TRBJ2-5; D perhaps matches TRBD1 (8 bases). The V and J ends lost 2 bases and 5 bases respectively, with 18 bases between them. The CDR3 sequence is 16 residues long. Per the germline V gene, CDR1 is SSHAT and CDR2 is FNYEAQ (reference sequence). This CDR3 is CASSLIDRGGEETQYF. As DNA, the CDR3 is TGTGCCAGCAGCTTAATCGACAGGGGAGGGGAGGAGACCCAGTACTTC.

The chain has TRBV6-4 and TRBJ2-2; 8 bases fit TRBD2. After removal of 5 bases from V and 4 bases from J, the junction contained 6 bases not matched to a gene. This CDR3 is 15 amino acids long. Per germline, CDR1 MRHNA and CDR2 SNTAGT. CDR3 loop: CASSPSGGRTGELFF. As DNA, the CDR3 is TGTGCCAGCAGTCCGTCGGGGGGGCGCACCGGGGAGCTGTTTTTT.

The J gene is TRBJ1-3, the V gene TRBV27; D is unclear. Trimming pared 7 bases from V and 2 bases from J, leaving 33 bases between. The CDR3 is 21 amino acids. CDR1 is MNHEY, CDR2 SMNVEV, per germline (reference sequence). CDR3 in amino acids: CASNSEIPSAASGDAGNTIYF. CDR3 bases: TGTGCCAGCAATTCTGAGATCCCCTCCGCGGCGTCGGGAGATGCTGGAAACACCATATATTTT.

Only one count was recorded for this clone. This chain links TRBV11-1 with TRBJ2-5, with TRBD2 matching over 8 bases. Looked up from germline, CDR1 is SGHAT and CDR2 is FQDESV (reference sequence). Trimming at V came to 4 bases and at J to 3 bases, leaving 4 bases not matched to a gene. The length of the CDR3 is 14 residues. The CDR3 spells CASSYSGGKETQYF. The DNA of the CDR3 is TGTGCCAGCAGCTACTCGGGGGGGAAAGAGACCCAGTACTTC.

The DNA of the CDR3 is TGTGCCAGCAGCTTAGTGGGCCTCGAGAACACTGAAGCTTTCTTT. This gives the protein CASSLVGLENTEAFF. The chain joins TRBV7-9 to TRBJ1-1; no reliable D call. The CDR3 has 15 amino acids. Germline V lookup: CDR1 SEHNR, CDR2 FQNEAQ (reference sequence). V was pared by 1 base and J by 1 base, with 10 bases between.

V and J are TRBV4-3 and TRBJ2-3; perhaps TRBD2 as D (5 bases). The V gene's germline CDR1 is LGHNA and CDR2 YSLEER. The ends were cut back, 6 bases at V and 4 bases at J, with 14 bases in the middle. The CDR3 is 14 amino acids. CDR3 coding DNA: TGCGCCAGCAGTATACGGAGGTTCTCAGATACGCAGTATTTT. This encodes CASSIRRFSDTQYF.

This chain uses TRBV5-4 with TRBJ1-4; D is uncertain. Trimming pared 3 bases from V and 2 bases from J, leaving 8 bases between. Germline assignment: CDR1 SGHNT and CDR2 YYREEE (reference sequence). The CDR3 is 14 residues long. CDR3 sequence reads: CASSSHGTNEKLFF. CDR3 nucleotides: TGTGCCAGCAGCTCCCACGGGACTAATGAAAAACTGTTTTTT.

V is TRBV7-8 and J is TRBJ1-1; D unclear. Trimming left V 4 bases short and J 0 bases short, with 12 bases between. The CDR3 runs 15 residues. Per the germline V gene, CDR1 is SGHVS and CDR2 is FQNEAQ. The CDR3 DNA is TGTGCCAGCAGCTCGGGTCTCAAAATGAACACTGAAGCTTTCTTT. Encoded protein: CASSSGLKMNTEAFF.

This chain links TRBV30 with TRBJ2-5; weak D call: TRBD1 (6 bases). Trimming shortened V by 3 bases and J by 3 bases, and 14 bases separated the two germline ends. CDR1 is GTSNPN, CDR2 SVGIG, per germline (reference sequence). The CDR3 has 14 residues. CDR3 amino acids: CAWSLGGWEETQYF. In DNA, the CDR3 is TGTGCCTGGAGCCTAGGGGGTTGGGAAGAGACCCAGTACTTC.

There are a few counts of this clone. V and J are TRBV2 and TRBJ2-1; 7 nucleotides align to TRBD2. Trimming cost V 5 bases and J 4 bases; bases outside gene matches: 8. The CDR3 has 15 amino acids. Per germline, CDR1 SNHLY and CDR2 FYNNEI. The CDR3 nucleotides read TGTGCCAGCAGTCAAGGGACTACCCTATACAATGAGCAGTTCTTC. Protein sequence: CASSQGTTLYNEQFF. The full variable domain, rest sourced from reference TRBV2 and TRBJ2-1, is EPEVTQTPSHQVTQMGQEVILRCVPISNHLYFYWYRQILGQKVEFLVSFYNNEISEKSEIFDDQFSVERPDGSNFTLKIRSTKLEDSAMYFCASSQGTTLYNEQFFGPGTRLTVL.

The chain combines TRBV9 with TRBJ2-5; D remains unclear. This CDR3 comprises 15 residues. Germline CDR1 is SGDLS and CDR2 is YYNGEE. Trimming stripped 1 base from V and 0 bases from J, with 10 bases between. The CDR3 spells CASSVSEEYQETQYF. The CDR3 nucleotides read TGTGCCAGCAGCGTATCCGAAGAGTACCAAGAGACCCAGTACTTC.

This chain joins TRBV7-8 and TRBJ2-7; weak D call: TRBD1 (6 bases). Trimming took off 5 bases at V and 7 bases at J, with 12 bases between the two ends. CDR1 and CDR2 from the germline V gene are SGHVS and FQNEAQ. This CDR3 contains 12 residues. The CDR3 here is CASSPERGEQYF. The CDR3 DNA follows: TGTGCCAGCAGCCCGGAGAGGGGGGAGCAGTACTTC.

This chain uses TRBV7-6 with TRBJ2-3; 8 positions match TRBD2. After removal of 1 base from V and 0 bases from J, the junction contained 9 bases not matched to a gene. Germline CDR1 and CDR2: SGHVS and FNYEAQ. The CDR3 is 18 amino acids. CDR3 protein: CASSLVATGGFSTDTQYF. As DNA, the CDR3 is TGTGCCAGCAGCTTAGTGGCTACGGGGGGGTTTAGCACAGATACGCAGTATTTT.

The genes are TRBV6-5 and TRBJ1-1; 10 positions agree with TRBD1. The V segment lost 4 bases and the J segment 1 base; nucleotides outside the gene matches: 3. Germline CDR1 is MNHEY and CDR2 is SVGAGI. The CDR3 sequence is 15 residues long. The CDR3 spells CASSSRTGGNTEAFF. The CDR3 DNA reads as TGTGCCAGCAGTTCGCGGACAGGGGGGAACACTGAAGCTTTCTTT.

CDR3 nucleotides: TGCAGCGTTGAACGGAAGACAGGCCCCTACGAGCAGTACTTC. Its protein is CSVERKTGPYEQYF. The chain uses TRBV29-1 and TRBJ2-7; TRBD1 might be the D (6 bases). V lost 2 bases and J 2 bases, leaving 13 bases between the germline ends. The CDR3 covers 14 residues. In germline, CDR1 is SQVTM, CDR2 ANQGSEA.